This T cell receptor (beta chain) was sequenced during a study of response to subunit inactivated influenza vaccine (dated by TCRdb to the late 2010s). In terms of the full investigation: Deep quantitative profiling of the T cell receptor repertoire was used in the study to follow responses to a trivalent subunit inactivated influenza vaccine. What the work shows at the level of the full study, not this receptor alone: According to the authors, only a limited number of new T cells may be recruited by each seasonal influenza vaccination.

The library was produced with RT-PCR. The sequencer was an Illumina HiSeq 2500. TCRdb reprocessing: public reads trimmed at Q25 with fastp, clones called with MiXCR, in-frame beta chains kept. When rows share a CDR3 protein, they turn into one entry using the most common DNA and genes. The sample data list hundreds of thousands of distinct CDR3 sequences, and less than 20% of these were observed just once. The top ten clones comprise roughly 10% of the sample. From the cysteine through the phenylalanine, the CDR3 covers 16 amino acids. Only the CDR3 portion is preserved as DNA: 48 bases, with reading frame beginning at the first base. Unmatched junction bases come to 11, with V trimmed by 4 bases and J by 3 bases. This clonotype was picked up a small number of times. The antigen it binds to is not known. Within one base of it there is no much larger clone, and no base qualities were kept.

The receptor was isolated from a man between 50 and 59 years old who received an inactivated influenza vaccine. Donor details come from another sample of the same person, matched by shared clones. The sample in question was PBMCs from blood, obtained roughly 12 days after vaccination. The chain is assembled from TRBV12-3 or TRBV12-4 and TRBJ2-7; 8 of the junction bases match TRBD1. DNA sequence: TGTGCCAGCAGTTGGGGGTCGGGCAGGGGGCACTACGAGCAGTACTTC. Its translation is CASSWGSGRGHYEQYF.